The source of this TCR beta chain is a study of T-cell memory formation after mild COVID-19. Study overall: TCR clusters were mostly confined to one donor each. Study observations and caveats: The second-wave clones peaking on day 37 were not confirmed as SARS-CoV-2-specific. Most CD4+ clones that shrank were in CM and EM, while CD8+ ones turned up in EMRA.

In its sample, this clonotype was seen a few times. Its antigen is undetermined. TCR alpha and TCR beta cDNA libraries carrying sample barcodes and UMIs came from 5'RACE with constant-segment primers. TCRdb itself ran the 5' RACE reads through MiXCR, one entry per CDR3 protein. In the table there are a few hundred thousand distinct CDR3 sequences, over 9% of which are singletons. Sequencing was carried out using PBMCs or a T cell subset sorted from them (not recorded which). The clonotype originates from a man aged 18 to 30 who had mild COVID-19 (a few samples of this study predate the infection). Cell type and time point are not known.

CDR3 residues: CSASPQGGYGYTF. The CDR3, as DNA: TGCAGTGCTAGTCCCCAGGGAGGATATGGCTACACCTTC. The gene calls are TRBV20-1 and TRBJ1-2; a possible D gene is TRBD1 (5 bases). Germline CDR1 and CDR2: DFQATT and SNEGSKA (reference sequence). The CDR3 has 13 residues. Trimming took off 3 bases at V and 5 bases at J, with 13 bases between the two ends.